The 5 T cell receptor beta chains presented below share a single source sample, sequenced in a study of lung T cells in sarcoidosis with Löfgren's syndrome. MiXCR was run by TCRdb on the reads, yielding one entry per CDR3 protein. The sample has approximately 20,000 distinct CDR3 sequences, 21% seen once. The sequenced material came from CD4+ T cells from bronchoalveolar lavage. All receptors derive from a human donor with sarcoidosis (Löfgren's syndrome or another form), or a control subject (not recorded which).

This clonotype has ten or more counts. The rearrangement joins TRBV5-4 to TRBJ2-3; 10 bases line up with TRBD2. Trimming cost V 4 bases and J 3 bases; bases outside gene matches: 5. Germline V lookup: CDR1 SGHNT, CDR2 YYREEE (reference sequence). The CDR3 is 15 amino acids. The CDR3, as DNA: TGTGCCAGCAGCCCAGCTAGCGGGAGAACAGATACGCAGTATTTT. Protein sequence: CASSPASGRTDTQYF.

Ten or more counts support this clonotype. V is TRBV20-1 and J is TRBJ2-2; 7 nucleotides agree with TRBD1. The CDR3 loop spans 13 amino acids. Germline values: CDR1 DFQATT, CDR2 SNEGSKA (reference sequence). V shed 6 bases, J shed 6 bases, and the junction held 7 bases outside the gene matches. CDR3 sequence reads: CSAWDRASGELFF. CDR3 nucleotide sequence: TGCAGTGCCTGGGACAGAGCATCCGGGGAGCTGTTTTTT.

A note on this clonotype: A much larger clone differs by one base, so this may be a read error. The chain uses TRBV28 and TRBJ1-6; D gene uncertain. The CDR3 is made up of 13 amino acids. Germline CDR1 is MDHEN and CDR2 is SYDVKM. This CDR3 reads CASSRGSGSPIHF. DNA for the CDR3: TGTGCCAGCAGCCGAGGGTCGGGATCACCCATCCACTTT.

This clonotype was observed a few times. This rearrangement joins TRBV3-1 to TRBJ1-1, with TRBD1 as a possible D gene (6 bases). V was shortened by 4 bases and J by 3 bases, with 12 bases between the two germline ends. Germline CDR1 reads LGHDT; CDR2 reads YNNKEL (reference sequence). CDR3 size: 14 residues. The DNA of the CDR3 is TGTGCCAGCAGCCCCCGGGGGCTGGACACTGAAGCTTTCTTT. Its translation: CASSPRGLDTEAFF.

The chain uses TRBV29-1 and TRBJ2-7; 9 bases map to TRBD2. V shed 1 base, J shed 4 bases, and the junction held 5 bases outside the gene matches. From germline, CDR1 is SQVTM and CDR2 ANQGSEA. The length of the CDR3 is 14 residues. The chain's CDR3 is CSVEVPGLAYEQYF. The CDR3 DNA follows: TGCAGCGTTGAAGTGCCGGGACTAGCATACGAGCAGTACTTC.